Below, 28 T cell receptor beta chains from the same sample are listed, as sequenced in a study of naive and memory T cell subsets. Four PCR rounds used nested alpha and beta constant region primers plus the SP2 primer. TCRdb independently ran MiXCR on the 5' RACE reads; one entry per CDR3 protein. The repertoire holds about 48,000 distinct CDR3 sequences, with about 4.8% as singletons. A UMI-containing oligonucleotide was joined by 3' ligation to the TCR cDNA template. Every receptor here comes from a female donor in good health.

This clonotype was detected ten times or more. The chain's CDR3 is CASSAGFGGTQYF. In nucleotides, the CDR3 is TGTGCCAGCAGTGCCGGATTCGGGGGTACGCAGTATTTT. The chain joins TRBV28 to TRBJ2-3; D perhaps matches TRBD2 (6 bases). This CDR3 is built from 13 residues. The germline V and J ends were trimmed by 5 bases and 8 bases, with 14 bases remaining between them. The germline V gene encodes CDR1 MDHEN and CDR2 SYDVKM.

V and J are TRBV4-3 and TRBJ2-1; 10 bases match TRBD2. V trimming: 1 base; J trimming: 15 bases; junction bases outside the gene matches: 15. CDR3 size: 16 residues. Germline loops: CDR1 LGHNA, CDR2 YSLEER. The chain's CDR3 is CASSQGWPDRLAGGFF. The CDR3 DNA reads TGCGCCAGCAGCCAAGGCTGGCCTGATCGACTAGCGGGTGGGTTCTTC.

This clonotype has at least ten counts. The chain combines TRBV18 with TRBJ2-7; 13 bases match TRBD2. The CDR3 has 15 residues. The V gene's germline CDR1 is KGHSH and CDR2 LQKENI. The V gene end was trimmed by 6 bases and the J gene end by 8 bases; junction bases not matched to a gene: 10. CDR3: CASSEGWTSGSQQYF. The CDR3 DNA sequence: TGTGCCAGCTCGGAAGGTTGGACTAGCGGGAGCCAGCAGTACTTC.

Ten or more counts support this clonotype. This chain connects TRBV27 to TRBJ2-1; D is unclear. V was pared by 5 bases and J by 7 bases, with 9 bases between. Germline CDR1 reads MNHEY; CDR2 reads SMNVEV (reference sequence). The CDR3 runs to 12 residues. The CDR3: CASSQGWNEQFF. As DNA, the CDR3 is TGTGCCAGCAGTCAAGGTTGGAATGAGCAGTTCTTC.

This clonotype showed up many times. The chain carries TRBV6-6 and TRBJ2-5; TRBD2 matches 9 bases. With V trimmed by 10 bases and J by 1 base, 7 bases remained unmatched. CDR1 and CDR2 (germline): MNHNY, SVGAGI (reference sequence). This CDR3 comprises 14 residues. CDR3 region: CATIAGAGQETQYF. CDR3 sequence (DNA): TGTGCCACCATAGCGGGAGCGGGCCAAGAGACCCAGTACTTC.

This clonotype has at least ten counts. The chain employs TRBV3-1 and TRBJ2-3, with 7 bases aligning to TRBD2. The germline V gene encodes CDR1 LGHDT and CDR2 YNNKEL (reference sequence). The CDR3 totals 15 residues. V shed 3 bases and J 4 bases; nucleotides not matched to a gene: 7. Here the CDR3 DNA reads TGTGCCAGCAGCCAGTCCCCTAGCGGAGCAGATACGCAGTATTTT. Its translation: CASSQSPSGADTQYF.

This clonotype was observed a handful of times. This chain uses TRBV11-2 with TRBJ2-1; TRBD2 matches 8 bases. From germline, CDR1 is SGHAT and CDR2 FQNNGV. Losses at the gene ends were 3 bases for V and 6 bases for J; bases not matched to a gene: 7. This CDR3 contains 15 residues. The CDR3 DNA follows: TGTGCCAGCAGCTTCCGAGCGGGAGCCCTCAATGAGCAGTTCTTC. Translation gives CASSFRAGALNEQFF.

This clonotype was seen ten or more times. J is TRBJ2-2 and V is TRBV24-1; 10 bases line up with TRBD2. CDR3 length: 16 amino acids. The germline CDR1 and CDR2 sequences are KGHDR and SFDVKD. V shed 4 bases, J shed 2 bases, and the junction held 3 bases outside the gene matches. The CDR3 spells CATSEWTSGNTGELFF. The CDR3 DNA reads as TGTGCCACCAGTGAATGGACTAGCGGAAACACCGGGGAGCTGTTTTTT.

This clonotype has ten or more counts. The chain couples TRBV28 to TRBJ2-7; tentatively, D is TRBD2 (6 bases). In germline, CDR1 is MDHEN, CDR2 SYDVKM. The CDR3 covers 15 residues. Trimming pared 4 bases from V and 7 bases from J, leaving 20 bases between. CDR3 bases: TGTGCCAGCAGTTCCCTAGAAGGGCCCGGGGGAGAGCAGTACTTC. This translates into CASSSLEGPGGEQYF. Filled out from reference TRBV28 and TRBJ2-7, the complete variable domain reads DVKVTQSSRYLVKRTGEKVFLECVQDMDHENMFWYRQDPGLGLRLIYFSYDVKMKEKGDIPEGYSVSREKKERFSLILESASTNQTSMYLCASSSLEGPGGEQYFGPGTRLTVT.

Many counts were recorded for this clonotype. The chain is built from TRBV6-1 and TRBJ1-5; D is unresolved. Trimming removed 6 bases from V and 7 bases from J, with 7 bases in between. Germline V lookup: CDR1 MNHNS, CDR2 SASEGT. The CDR3 runs 11 residues. In DNA form, the CDR3 reads TGTGCCAGCAGGACGCGGCAGCCCCAGCATTTT. Protein product: CASRTRQPQHF.

This clonotype was detected many times. This sequence joins TRBV7-3 and TRBJ2-7; 9 nucleotides align to TRBD1. Trimming removed 5 bases from V and 2 bases from J; junction bases left unmatched: 7. The germline CDR1 and CDR2 sequences are SGHTA and FQGTGA. This CDR3 comprises 15 residues. CDR3 bases: TGTGCCAGCAGCCAGGGACAGGGTTACACCTACGAGCAGTACTTC. Translation: CASSQGQGYTYEQYF.

This clonotype was found many times. The CDR3 loop is CASSSPYPRRTGELFF. The CDR3 nucleotides read TGTGCCAGCAGTTCCCCCTACCCACGGAGGACCGGGGAGCTGTTTTTT. The J gene is TRBJ2-2, the V gene TRBV27, with D possibly matching TRBD2 (5 bases). The CDR3 has 16 residues. Trimming took 4 bases from V and 5 from J, leaving 17 bases between them. CDR1 and CDR2 (germline): MNHEY, SMNVEV (reference sequence).

This clonotype came up many times. The rearrangement links TRBV5-1 to TRBJ2-6; TRBD1 agrees at 10 bases. The germline V gene has CDR1 SGHRS and CDR2 YFSETQ. Trimming removed 0 bases from V and 1 base from J; junction bases left unmatched: 13. The length of the CDR3 is 21 residues. This chain's CDR3 is CASSLGSVGGQGISGANVLTF. CDR3 in DNA: TGCGCCAGCAGCTTGGGGTCGGTCGGGGGACAGGGGATATCTGGGGCCAACGTCCTGACTTTC.

This clonotype was counted at least ten times. The chain recombines TRBV28 with TRBJ1-3; D uncertain. Trimming removed 6 bases at V and 0 bases at J, with 12 bases between. Germline V gene lookup returns CDR1 MDHEN and CDR2 SYDVKM. This CDR3 spans 15 amino acids. The CDR3 DNA follows: TGTGCCAGCAGACCTTCGGCGCGCTCTGGAAACACCATATATTTT. Its translation is CASRPSARSGNTIYF.

The chain links TRBV14 to TRBJ2-1; maybe TRBD1 (5 bases). V was shortened by 2 bases and J by 6 bases, with 14 bases between the two germline ends. Germline CDR1 reads SGHDN; CDR2 reads FVKESK. The CDR3 sequence is 15 residues long. This CDR3 is CASSQWGLSPNEQFF. As DNA, the CDR3 is TGTGCCAGCAGCCAATGGGGCCTAAGCCCCAATGAGCAGTTCTTC.

The chain couples TRBV19 to TRBJ2-1; 9 bases map to TRBD2. This CDR3 has 17 amino acids. The trim removed 5 bases at V and 0 bases at J, leaving 8 bases unmatched. CDR1 LNHDA and CDR2 SQIVND come from the germline V gene (reference sequence). The chain's CDR3 is CASSLLTSGSSYNEQFF. Here the CDR3 DNA reads TGTGCCAGTAGTCTTCTGACTAGCGGAAGCTCCTACAATGAGCAGTTCTTC.

This clonotype occurred many times. V is TRBV14 and J is TRBJ2-5; 10 nucleotides agree with TRBD2. Germline trimming cut 4 bases from V and 0 bases from J; bases unmatched to any gene: 8. CDR3 length equals 17 residues. The germline V gene has CDR1 SGHDN and CDR2 FVKESK. The CDR3 reads CASSPPRGLADQETQYF. In DNA, the CDR3 is TGTGCCAGCAGCCCCCCTAGAGGACTAGCGGACCAAGAGACCCAGTACTTC. The whole variable domain, remainder taken from reference TRBV14 and TRBJ2-5, is EAGVTQFPSHSVIEKGQTVTLRCDPISGHDNLYWYRRVMGKEIKFLLHFVKESKQDESGMPNNRFLAERTGGTYSTLKVQPAELEDSGVYFCASSPPRGLADQETQYFGPGTRLLVL.

This clonotype was seen repeatedly, ten times or more. This chain connects TRBV6-5 to TRBJ2-1, with unresolved D. CDR1 is MNHEY and CDR2 is SVGAGI in the germline V gene. Trimming took 1 base from V and 0 from J, leaving 7 bases between them. The CDR3 runs to 15 residues. CDR3 region: CASSYLANSYNEQFF. Written as DNA, the CDR3 is TGTGCCAGCAGTTACTTGGCTAACTCCTACAATGAGCAGTTCTTC.

This clonotype was recorded many times. The rearrangement uses TRBV30 and TRBJ2-1, with 7 bases identical to TRBD2. Germline CDR1 is GTSNPN and CDR2 is SVGIG (reference sequence). J lost 0 bases, V lost 4 bases, and 6 bases had no gene match. The length of the CDR3 is 15 residues. DNA of the CDR3: TGTGCCTGGACCCTAGCGGTGAGCTCCTACAATGAGCAGTTCTTC. It codes for CAWTLAVSSYNEQFF.

This clonotype was seen at least ten times. The V and J genes are TRBV29-1 and TRBJ1-1; 9 nucleotides align to TRBD1. This CDR3 has 12 residues. Germline V lookup: CDR1 SQVTM, CDR2 ANQGSEA. V dropped 6 bases and J dropped 5; count of bases not matched to a gene: 4. The chain's CDR3 is CSVGQGRTEAFF. The CDR3 DNA is TGCAGCGTGGGACAGGGACGAACTGAAGCTTTCTTT.

This clonotype was observed many times. The J gene is TRBJ1-6, the V gene TRBV27, with D unclear. The V gene's germline CDR1 is MNHEY and CDR2 SMNVEV (reference sequence). Trimming left V 7 bases short and J 0 bases short, with 13 bases between. The CDR3 consists of 16 residues. CDR3 amino acids: CASKQRPSSYNSPLHF. For the CDR3, the DNA is TGTGCCAGCAAACAGAGGCCTAGCTCCTATAATTCACCCCTCCACTTT.

In this sample, this clonotype turned up a few times. The J gene is TRBJ1-3, the V gene TRBV29-1; no clear D gene. Trimming removed 3 bases from V and 0 bases from J, with 9 bases in between. From germline, CDR1 is SQVTM and CDR2 ANQGSEA. CDR3 length equals 14 residues. This CDR3 reads CSVEFGGSGNTIYF. CDR3 coding DNA: TGCAGCGTTGAGTTCGGTGGCTCTGGAAACACCATATATTTT.

This clonotype appeared many times. The CDR3 sequence is CASSPRLAGDSGEQFF. The CDR3 region has the DNA TGTGCCAGCAGCCCCCGACTAGCGGGAGACAGTGGTGAGCAGTTCTTC. The chain combines TRBV5-4 with TRBJ2-1; TRBD2 matches 12 bases. CDR1 SGHNT and CDR2 YYREEE come from the germline V gene (reference sequence). Unmatched junction bases numbered 11, after V lost 4 bases and J lost 9 bases. This CDR3 is built from 16 residues.

This clonotype was found many times. The rearrangement joins TRBV3-1 to TRBJ2-2, with 9 bases that match TRBD2. Trimming took 8 bases from V and 5 from J; bases not matched to a gene: 9. Germline-derived CDR1 and CDR2 are LGHDT and YNNKEL (reference sequence). The CDR3 totals 15 residues. The chain's CDR3 is CASDPGLAITGELFF. As DNA, the CDR3 is TGTGCCAGCGACCCGGGACTAGCAATTACCGGGGAGCTGTTTTTT.

This clonotype appeared many times. J is TRBJ2-3 and V is TRBV7-2; maybe TRBD1 (6 bases). Germline CDR1 reads SGHTA; CDR2 reads FQGNSA. The germline V and J ends were trimmed by 0 bases and 2 bases, with 9 bases remaining between them. The CDR3 sequence is 15 residues long. The CDR3 sequence: CASSLAQGHTDTQYF. CDR3 nucleotide sequence: TGTGCCAGCAGCTTAGCGCAGGGGCACACAGATACGCAGTATTTT. The variable domain in full, with the rest retrieved from reference TRBV7-2 and TRBJ2-3, is GAGVSQSPSNKVTEKGKDVELRCDPISGHTALYWYRQSLGQGLEFLIYFQGNSAPDKSGLPSDRFSAERTGGSVSTLTIQRTQQEDSAVYLCASSLAQGHTDTQYFGPGTRLTVL.

This clonotype has at least ten counts. J is TRBJ1-1 and V is TRBV27; 7 bases map to TRBD1. The V gene end was trimmed by 4 bases and the J gene end by 5 bases; junction bases not matched to a gene: 10. Germline CDR1 reads MNHEY; CDR2 reads SMNVEV (reference sequence). This CDR3 has 15 residues. The CDR3 spells CASSYHRGEGTEAFF. The CDR3 nucleotides read TGTGCCAGCAGTTACCACAGGGGCGAGGGGACTGAAGCTTTCTTT.

This clonotype was found many times. This chain uses TRBV6-6 with TRBJ2-6; D is unresolved. This CDR3 is 13 amino acids long. Germline values: CDR1 MNHNY, CDR2 SVGAGI (reference sequence). The V end was cut by 6 bases, the J end by 1 base, with 4 bases between. CDR3 loop: CASRGSGANVLTF. The CDR3 DNA reads TGTGCCAGCAGGGGATCTGGGGCCAACGTCCTGACTTTC.

This clonotype was picked up a small number of times. This sequence joins TRBV9 and TRBJ2-5; perhaps TRBD2 as D (5 bases). This CDR3 region has 15 residues. V gave up 4 bases and J gave up 1 base, with 14 bases separating them. Germline loops: CDR1 SGDLS, CDR2 YYNGEE. CDR3 coding DNA: TGTGCCAGCAGCTCGATACGGGAATTCCAAGAGACCCAGTACTTC. It yields the protein CASSSIREFQETQYF. Combining the CDR3 with reference TRBV9 and TRBJ2-5 gives the whole variable domain DSGVTQTPKHLITATGQRVTLRCSPRSGDLSVYWYQQSLDQGLQFLIQYYNGEERAKGNILERFSAQQFPDLHSELNLSSLELGDSALYFCASSSIREFQETQYFGPGTRLLVL.